This T cell receptor (beta chain) derives from a study of siplizumab effects on memory and regulatory T cells. Germline V gene sequence: CDR1 SGDLS, CDR2 YYNGEE. Trimming pared 0 bases from V and 1 base from J, leaving 5 bases between. The CDR3 extends over 14 amino acids. Profiling relied on immunoSEQ multiplex PCR, and the TCRdb table lists in-frame clones only, not all of them. In the table there are tens of thousands of clones, about 90% of which are singletons. Study observations and caveats: A major contribution to the alloresponse seemed to be made by naive T cells, which seemed more diverse than memory cells.

Comment on this clone: Its antigen remains unknown.

Sequenced: Tregs sorted from blood. The receptor was derived from a human donor in good health. The V gene is TRBV9, the J gene TRBJ2-1; D may be TRBD1 (5 bases). The CDR3 region is CASSVAGSYNEQFF. The CDR3 DNA reads TGTGCCAGCAGCGTAGCAGGGTCCTACAATGAGCAGTTCTTC.